This TCR beta chain comes out of a study of T-cell reconstitution after alpha-beta-depleted transplantation in children. Study conclusions and caveats: At one year after transplant, newly produced T cells mostly accounted for T-cell counts and diversity.

Unique molecular identifiers tagged the TCRbeta library. TCRdb re-derived calls from the PCR reads in MiXCR, one entry per CDR3 protein. The sample holds 200,000 to 250,000 distinct CDR3 sequences, roughly 8.2% seen once. The CDR3 is 13 residues long. V was pared by 2 bases and J by 8 bases, with 4 bases of the junction left unmatched. Germline CDR1 reads SGHRS; CDR2 reads YFSETQ. This clonotype was detected many times. Antigen: not known. The receptor comes from a male patient aged 10 to 17 who had a stem cell transplant for acute lymphoblastic leukemia, so the T cells may come from the graft donor. The V call is TRBV5-1, the J call TRBJ1-2, with 9 bases matching TRBD1. The sample consisted of PBMCs, mostly from graft donor cells, taken 180 days after TCRalphabeta/CD19-depleted stem cell transplant. The DNA of the CDR3 is TGCGCCAGCAGCTTATCGGGACAGGGAGGCTACACCTTC. Translating gives CASSLSGQGGYTF.